This TCR beta chain was profiled in a study of blood T cell repertoires in COVID-19. Study details: Specimens from acute and convalescent COVID-19 originated in the United States, Italy and Spain. Sample material is recorded as cDNA or gDNA derived from T cells, B-cell-depleted T cells, or PBMCs.

Germline V lookup: CDR1 SGHDT, CDR2 YYEEEE. Between the trimmed V and J ends, which lost 3 bases and 1 base, there was a span of 7 bases. CDR3 length: 14 amino acids. Using immunoSEQ multiplex PCR, the repertoire was profiled, and TCRdb retains in-frame clones only, with some absent. The sample has roughly 200,000 clones; about three quarters are singletons. Sequencing used peripheral blood. The sequence was obtained from a woman aged 50 to 60 with active or convalescent COVID-19. This chain joins TRBV5-6 and TRBJ2-2; perhaps TRBD1 as D (5 bases). The CDR3 sequence: CASSSTGNTGELFF. The CDR3 region has the DNA TGTGCCAGCAGCTCCACAGGGAACACCGGGGAGCTGTTTTTT.